This T cell receptor (beta chain) was recovered during a study of blood T cell repertoires in COVID-19. About the study: Some COVID-19 samples were acute and others convalescent; all came from the United States, Italy and Spain. From T cells, B-cell-depleted T cells, or PBMCs came the material, which was cDNA or gDNA.

This CDR3 comprises 16 residues. The germline V gene has CDR1 SSHAT and CDR2 FNYEAQ (reference sequence). V dropped 4 bases and J dropped 0; count of bases not matched to a gene: 1. Original handling: For nucleated cells, counts were estimated from reference gene primer amplification. Using immunoSEQ multiplex PCR, the repertoire was profiled, and TCRdb retains in-frame clones only, with some absent. V and J calls and clone size follow that table, whereas D and trimming were derived from the DNA. Here the sample spans approximately 140,000 clones, about four fifths being singletons. This clone appeared a few times.

The clonotype comes from a middle-aged man with active or convalescent COVID-19. The gene calls are TRBV7-7 and TRBJ2-3; 13 positions match TRBD2. The sequencing input was peripheral blood. CDR3 in amino acids: CASSWGLAGSTDTQYF. The CDR3 DNA reads TGTGCCAGCAGCTGGGGACTAGCGGGGAGCACAGATACGCAGTATTTT.